This is a list of T cell receptor beta chains from one sample in a study of radiation and T cells in renal cell carcinoma. Method: immunoSEQ multiplex PCR; TCRdb's copy keeps in-frame clones and lacks some. Seen here are 95,000 to 150,000 clones, 65% to 85% observed once, and the top ten hold 5.8%. The input for sequencing was blood, taken from a patient whose treatment included radiotherapy and nephrectomy. All receptors derive from a man aged 50 to 60 with renal cell carcinoma. Each CDR3 is given with its conserved first and last residue. A D gene is named only where the DNA matches it firmly. Rows give clone size only sometimes, using once, few, many, or a class for an expanded clone.

D gene,CDR3 length,V gene,J gene,clone size,CDR3 DNA,CDR3 protein
NA,14,TRBV5-1,TRBJ2-3,NA,TGCGCCAGCGGAGTAGGCCATGGCACAGATACGCAGTATTTT,CASGVGHGTDTQYF
TRBD1,12,TRBV5-4,TRBJ2-1,NA,TGTGCCAGCAGCCCCGACAGGGGCGAGCAGTTCTTC,CASSPDRGEQFF
NA,13,TRBV30,TRBJ1-1,NA,TGTGCCTGGAGTGTGGGGCCGAACACTGAAGCTTTCTTT,CAWSVGPNTEAFF
NA,14,TRBV2,TRBJ2-3,many,TGTGCCAGCAGTACTATGGGCTCCGGAGATACGCAGTATTTT,CASSTMGSGDTQYF
NA,14,TRBV6-6,TRBJ1-1,NA,TGTGCCAGCAGTTATCTCTGGGGAGACACTGAAGCTTTCTTT,CASSYLWGDTEAFF
NA,14,TRBV5-5,TRBJ1-1,NA,TGTGCCAGCAACAAGGCCCAGATGAACACTGAAGCTTTCTTT,CASNKAQMNTEAFF
NA,17,TRBV7-2,TRBJ2-2,NA,TGTGCCAGCAGCTCCACCGGGTGGAGGGGCAACACCGGGGAGCTGTTTTTT,CASSSTGWRGNTGELFF
NA,16,TRBV28,TRBJ2-4,NA,TGTGCCAGCAGTCCACTAGATCAACTAGCCAAAAACATTCAGTACTTC,CASSPLDQLAKNIQYF
NA,14,TRBV28,TRBJ1-2,NA,TGTGCCAGCAGTTTAGAACAGGGAATGCGGGGCTACACCTTC,CASSLEQGMRGYTF
NA,15,TRBV6-1,TRBJ1-4,few,TGTGCCAGCAGTGAGAGGGGAACAACTAATGAAAAACTGTTTTTT,CASSERGTTNEKLFF
TRBD1,17,TRBV7-9,TRBJ1-3,NA,TGTGCCAGCAGCCCCCAGGGGGGACAGGGAACTGCGAACACCATATATTTT,CASSPQGGQGTANTIYF
NA,14,TRBV6-5,TRBJ2-7,NA,TGTGCCAGCAGTTACTCGGACGGACCCTACGAGCAGTACTTC,CASSYSDGPYEQYF
NA,15,TRBV9,TRBJ2-7,NA,TGTGCCAGCAGCCTGTCCCCGCTTAGCTCCTACGAGCAGTACTTC,CASSLSPLSSYEQYF
NA,12,TRBV28,TRBJ2-7,many,TGTGCCAGCAGCATGACAGTTTACGAGCAGTACTTC,CASSMTVYEQYF
TRBD2,13,TRBV30,TRBJ2-7,NA,TGTGCCGGAAGACACGGGGGGGTGTTGCAGCAGTACTTC,CAGRHGGVLQQYF
TRBD2,16,TRBV7-9,TRBJ2-2,NA,TGTGCCAGCAGCTCCCCGGGTAGCGGGGCTAACGGGGAGCTGTTTTTT,CASSSPGSGANGELFF
TRBD1,16,TRBV9,TRBJ2-5,NA,TGTGCCAGCAGCACAAGAGGACAGGGTGCAACGGAGACCCAGTACTTC,CASSTRGQGATETQYF
NA,15,TRBV9,TRBJ2-7,NA,TGTGCCAGCAGCGTAGACAAGGGCACTTCCTACGAGCAGTACTTC,CASSVDKGTSYEQYF
NA,13,TRBV27,TRBJ2-1,few,TGTGCCAGCAGTTTCACGAGGGGAGGCGAGCAGTTCTTC,CASSFTRGGEQFF
NA,14,TRBV27,TRBJ2-2,NA,TGTGCCAGCATGTGGGGGACGAACACCGGGGAGCTGTTTTTT,CASMWGTNTGELFF
NA,11,TRBV13,TRBJ2-5,NA,TGTGCCAGCGCCTTACAAGAGACCCAGTACTTC,CASALQETQYF
NA,15,TRBV19,TRBJ2-2,NA,TGTGCCAGTATTTTATCGGGACGAGACACCGGGGAGCTGTTTTTT,CASILSGRDTGELFF
TRBD2,16,TRBV10-3,TRBJ2-3,few,TGTGCCATCAGCGGGACTAGCGGAACTAGCACAGATACGCAGTATTTT,CAISGTSGTSTDTQYF
NA,14,TRBV6-1,TRBJ2-7,NA,TGTGCCAGCCGAAGGACAGAGACCAGCTACGAGCAGTACTTC,CASRRTETSYEQYF